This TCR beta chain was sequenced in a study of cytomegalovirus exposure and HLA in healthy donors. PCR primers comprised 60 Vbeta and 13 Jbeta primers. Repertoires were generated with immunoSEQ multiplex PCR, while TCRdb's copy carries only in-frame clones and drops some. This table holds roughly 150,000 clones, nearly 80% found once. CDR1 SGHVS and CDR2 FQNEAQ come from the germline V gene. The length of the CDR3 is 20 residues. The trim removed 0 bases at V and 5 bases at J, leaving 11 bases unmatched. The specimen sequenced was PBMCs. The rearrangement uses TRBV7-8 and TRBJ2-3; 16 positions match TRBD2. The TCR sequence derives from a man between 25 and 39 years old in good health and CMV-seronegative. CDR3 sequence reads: CASSLASGGLAGGPRDTQYF. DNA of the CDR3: TGTGCCAGCAGCTTAGCTTCTGGGGGACTAGCGGGAGGGCCGCGAGATACGCAGTATTTT.